This is a list of T cell receptor beta chains from one sample in a study of blood T cell repertoires in COVID-19. The protocol was immunoSEQ multiplex PCR, while the TCRdb copy is restricted to in-frame clones and leaves out a portion. This repertoire shows over 50,000 clones, 80% to 90% found once; its top ten account for less than 3.5%. Material for sequencing was peripheral blood. Receptors originate from a man older than 75 with acute or convalescent COVID-19. Each CDR3 is given with its conserved first and last residue. The order of the fields is V gene, J gene, CDR3 protein.

TRBV9	TRBJ2-3	CASHRDSESDTQYF
TRBV4-3	TRBJ2-1	CASSQEVRLNEQFF
TRBV4-3	TRBJ1-2	CASSLGQGGYTF
TRBV14	TRBJ2-3	CASSPGQASTDTQYF
TRBV9	TRBJ2-1	CASSALAGAYNEQFF
TRBV6-5	TRBJ1-3	CASRRGVSGNTIYF
TRBV9	TRBJ2-7	CASSDNSGGAYEQYF
TRBV19	TRBJ1-2	CASTTGDYGYTF
TRBV3-1/TRBV3-2	TRBJ1-5	CASSLKGQGARGNQPQHF
TRBV12-5	TRBJ1-2	CASGLLAPYGYTF
TRBV9	TRBJ1-4	CASSPRDSIITNEKLFF
TRBV11-1	TRBJ2-1	CASSLLDEQFF
TRBV20-1	TRBJ1-4	CSASRTGVGEKLFF
TRBV18	TRBJ1-2	CASSQTTGPGYTF
TRBV19	TRBJ2-7	CASSISKGTGFYEQYF
TRBV5-4	TRBJ2-5	CASSFRTSGGAQETQYF
TRBV7-2	TRBJ2-5	CASSLAGQDQETQYF
TRBV28	TRBJ1-2	CASSLRGTGGGYGYTF
TRBV10-1	TRBJ1-3	CASSSGTASGNTIYF
TRBV19	TRBJ1-1	CASSPPGRGSTEAFF
TRBV21-1	TRBJ2-1	CASLGGQRIPYNEQFF
TRBV24-1	TRBJ2-3	CATAGGLSTDTQYF
TRBV18	TRBJ1-4	CASSPRDRGRSGEKLFF
TRBV30	TRBJ2-7	CAWSVHWDNSYEQYF